Sequencing of this TCR beta chain was carried out in a study of blood T cell repertoires in COVID-19. Turning to the study itself: COVID-19 samples collected from the United States, Italy and Spain covered acute and convalescent phases. PBMCs, B-cell-depleted T cells, or T cells were the source of the cDNA or gDNA that made up the material.

CDR1 and CDR2 (germline): MDHEN, SYDVKM. CDR3 length equals 16 residues. The J segment lost 6 bases and the V segment lost 5 bases, leaving 7 bases of the junction unmatched. Per the original data handling: Estimation of nucleated cell counts relied on the amplification of reference gene primers. The repertoire was sequenced with immunoSEQ multiplex PCR; TCRdb's copy has only in-frame clones and lacks some. V and J calls and clone size are those listed in that table; D and trimming were worked out from the DNA. Found here are fewer than 250,000 clones, about 83% of them singletons; the top ten hold about 4%.

Sequencing used peripheral blood. This chain connects TRBV28 to TRBJ2-3; 14 nucleotides agree with TRBD2. The TCR sequence derives from a man in his fifties or sixties with acute or convalescent COVID-19. Here the CDR3 DNA reads TGTGCCAGCAGTGGAAGACTAGCGGGAGGGTTGGATACGCAGTATTTT. Its translation is CASSGRLAGGLDTQYF.